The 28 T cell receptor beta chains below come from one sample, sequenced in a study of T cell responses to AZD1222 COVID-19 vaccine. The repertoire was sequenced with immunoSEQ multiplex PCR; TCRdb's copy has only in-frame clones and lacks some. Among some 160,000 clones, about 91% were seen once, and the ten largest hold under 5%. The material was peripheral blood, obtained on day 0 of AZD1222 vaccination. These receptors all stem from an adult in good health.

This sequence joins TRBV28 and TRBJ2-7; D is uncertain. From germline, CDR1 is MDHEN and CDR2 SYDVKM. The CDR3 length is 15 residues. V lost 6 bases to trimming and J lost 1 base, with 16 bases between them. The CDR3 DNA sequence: TGTGCCAGCAGCCTTACGGCCAGAGGATCCTACGAGCAGTACTTC. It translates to CASSLTARGSYEQYF.

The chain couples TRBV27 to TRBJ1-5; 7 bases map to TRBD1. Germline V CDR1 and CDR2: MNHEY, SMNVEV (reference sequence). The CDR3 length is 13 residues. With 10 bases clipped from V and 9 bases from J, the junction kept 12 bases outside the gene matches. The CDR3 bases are TGTGCCACTCCGACAGGGCCTGAGTGGCCCCAGCATTTT. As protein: CATPTGPEWPQHF.

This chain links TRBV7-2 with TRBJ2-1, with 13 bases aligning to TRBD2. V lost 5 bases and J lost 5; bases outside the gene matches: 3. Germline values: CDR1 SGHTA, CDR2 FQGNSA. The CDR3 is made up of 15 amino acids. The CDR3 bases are TGTGCCAGCAGCATGGGACTAGCGGGAAACAATGAGCAGTTCTTC. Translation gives CASSMGLAGNNEQFF.

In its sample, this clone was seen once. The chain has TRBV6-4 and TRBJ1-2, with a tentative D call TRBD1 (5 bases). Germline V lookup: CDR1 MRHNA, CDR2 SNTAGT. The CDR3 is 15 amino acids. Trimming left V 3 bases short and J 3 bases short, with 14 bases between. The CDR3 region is CASSEGPTSYYGYTF. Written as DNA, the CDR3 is TGTGCCAGCAGTGAGGGACCCACCTCGTACTATGGCTACACCTTC.

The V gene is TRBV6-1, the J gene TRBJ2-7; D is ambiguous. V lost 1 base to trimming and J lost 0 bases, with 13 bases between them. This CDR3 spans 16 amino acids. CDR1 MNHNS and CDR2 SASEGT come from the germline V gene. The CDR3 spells CASSEVRWYFSYEQYF. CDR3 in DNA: TGTGCCAGCAGTGAAGTCCGGTGGTACTTCTCCTACGAGCAGTACTTC.

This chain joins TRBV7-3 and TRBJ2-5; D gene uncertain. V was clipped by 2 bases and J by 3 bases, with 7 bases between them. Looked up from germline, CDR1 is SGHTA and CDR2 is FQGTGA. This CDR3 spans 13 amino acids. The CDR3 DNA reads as TGTGCCAGCAGCTTAGGTCCTAAAGAGACCCAGTACTTC. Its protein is CASSLGPKETQYF.

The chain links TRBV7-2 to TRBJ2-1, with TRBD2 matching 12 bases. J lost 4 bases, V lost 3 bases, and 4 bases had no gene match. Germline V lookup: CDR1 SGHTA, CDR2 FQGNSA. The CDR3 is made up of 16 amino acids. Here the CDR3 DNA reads TGTGCCAGCAGCTTCCGAGGACTAGCGGGATACAATGAGCAGTTCTTC. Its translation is CASSFRGLAGYNEQFF.

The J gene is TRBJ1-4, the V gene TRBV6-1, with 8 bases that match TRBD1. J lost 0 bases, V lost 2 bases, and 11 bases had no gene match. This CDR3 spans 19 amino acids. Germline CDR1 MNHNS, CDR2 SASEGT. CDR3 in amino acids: CASSESRDRRIATNEKLFF. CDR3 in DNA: TGTGCCAGCAGTGAAAGTCGGGACAGGCGTATTGCAACTAATGAAAAACTGTTTTTT.

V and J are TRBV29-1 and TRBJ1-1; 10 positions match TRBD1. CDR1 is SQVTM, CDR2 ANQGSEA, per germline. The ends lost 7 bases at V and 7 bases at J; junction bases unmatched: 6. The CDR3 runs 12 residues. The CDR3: CSATGTGVEAFF. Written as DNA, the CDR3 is TGCAGCGCTACCGGGACAGGGGTTGAAGCTTTCTTT.

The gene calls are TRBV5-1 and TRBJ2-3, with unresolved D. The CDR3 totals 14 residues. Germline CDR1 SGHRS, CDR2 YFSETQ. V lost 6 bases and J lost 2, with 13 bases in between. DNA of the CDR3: TGCGCCAGCAAGAACGCCATCATCACAGATACGCAGTATTTT. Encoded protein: CASKNAIITDTQYF.

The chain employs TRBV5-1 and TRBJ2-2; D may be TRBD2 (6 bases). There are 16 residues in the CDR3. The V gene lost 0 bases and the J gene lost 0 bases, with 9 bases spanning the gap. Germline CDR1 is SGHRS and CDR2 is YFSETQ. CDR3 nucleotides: TGCGCCAGCAGCTTGGCGACGGGGGCGAACACCGGGGAGCTGTTTTTT. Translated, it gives CASSLATGANTGELFF.

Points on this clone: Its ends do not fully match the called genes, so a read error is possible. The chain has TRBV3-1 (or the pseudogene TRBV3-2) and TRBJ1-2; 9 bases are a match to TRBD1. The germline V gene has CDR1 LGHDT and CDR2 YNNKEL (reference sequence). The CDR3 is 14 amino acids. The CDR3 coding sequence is TGTGCCAGCAGCCCACCGGGACAGGGTAGTTGGCTTGCCTTC. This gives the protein CASSPPGQGSWLAF.

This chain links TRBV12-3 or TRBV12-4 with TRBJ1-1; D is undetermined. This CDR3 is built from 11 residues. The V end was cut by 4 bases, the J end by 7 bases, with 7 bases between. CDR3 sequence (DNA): TGTGCCAGCAGTTATGGCAGTGAAGCTTTCTTT. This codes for CASSYGSEAFF.

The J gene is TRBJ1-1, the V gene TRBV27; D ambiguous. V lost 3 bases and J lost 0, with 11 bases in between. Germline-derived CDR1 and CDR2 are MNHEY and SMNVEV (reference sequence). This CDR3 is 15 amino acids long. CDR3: CASSLQARVNTEAFF. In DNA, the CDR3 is TGTGCCAGCAGTTTGCAGGCTAGGGTGAACACTGAAGCTTTCTTT.

CDR3 coding DNA: TGTGCCAGCAGCCAGGATAGCGGATCCTACGAGCAGTACTTC. Its translation is CASSQDSGSYEQYF. The chain links TRBV5-4 to TRBJ2-7; maybe TRBD2 (6 bases). Per germline, CDR1 SGHNT and CDR2 YYREEE (reference sequence). The CDR3 length is 14 residues. The V and J ends lost 4 bases and 1 base respectively, with 12 bases between them.

CDR3 sequence reads: CASSDGPSYEQYF. The CDR3 DNA is TGCGCCAGCAGTGACGGGCCATCCTACGAGCAGTACTTC. This chain links TRBV5-1 with TRBJ2-7; D remains ambiguous. This CDR3 is built from 13 residues. The V and J ends lost 5 bases and 1 base respectively, with 10 bases between them. Germline lookup yields CDR1 SGHRS and CDR2 YFSETQ.

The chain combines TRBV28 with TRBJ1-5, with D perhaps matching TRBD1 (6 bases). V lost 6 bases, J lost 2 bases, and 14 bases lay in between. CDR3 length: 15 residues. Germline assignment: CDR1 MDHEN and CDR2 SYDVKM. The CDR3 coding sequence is TGTGCCAGCAGATTACAGGGTGGAGGCAATCAGCCCCAGCATTTT. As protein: CASRLQGGGNQPQHF.

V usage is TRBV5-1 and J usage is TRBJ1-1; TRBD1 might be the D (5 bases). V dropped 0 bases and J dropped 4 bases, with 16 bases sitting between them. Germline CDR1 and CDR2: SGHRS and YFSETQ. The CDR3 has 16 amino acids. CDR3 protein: CASSLGRLGGLTEAFF. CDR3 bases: TGCGCCAGCAGCTTGGGGCGCTTGGGGGGTCTCACTGAAGCTTTCTTT.

The chain's CDR3 is CASSFQQYTEAFF. The CDR3 DNA is TGTGCCAGCAGCTTCCAACAGTACACTGAAGCTTTCTTT. The chain joins TRBV7-9 to TRBJ1-1, with unresolved D. The CDR3 runs to 13 residues. The germline V gene has CDR1 SEHNR and CDR2 FQNEAQ (reference sequence). The V gene lost 3 bases and the J gene lost 3 bases, with 8 bases spanning the gap.

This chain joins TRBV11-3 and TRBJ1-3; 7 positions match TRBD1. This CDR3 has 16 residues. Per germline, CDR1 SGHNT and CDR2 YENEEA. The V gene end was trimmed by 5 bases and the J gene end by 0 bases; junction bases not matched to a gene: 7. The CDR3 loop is CASSPRQGSSGNTIYF. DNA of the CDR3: TGTGCCAGCAGCCCGAGACAGGGAAGCTCTGGAAACACCATATATTTT.

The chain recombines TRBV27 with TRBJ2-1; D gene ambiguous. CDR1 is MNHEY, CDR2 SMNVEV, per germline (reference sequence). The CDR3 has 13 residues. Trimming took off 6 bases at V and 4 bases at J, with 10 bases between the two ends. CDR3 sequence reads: CASSPPPYNEQFF. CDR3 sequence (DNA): TGTGCCAGCAGCCCACCGCCGTACAATGAGCAGTTCTTC.

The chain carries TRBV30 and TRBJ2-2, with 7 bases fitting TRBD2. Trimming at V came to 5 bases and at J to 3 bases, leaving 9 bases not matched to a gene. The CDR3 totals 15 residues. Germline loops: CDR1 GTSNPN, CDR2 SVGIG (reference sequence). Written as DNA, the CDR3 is TGTGCCTGGTCCCCCGGGAGGCTAGACACCGGGGAGCTGTTTTTT. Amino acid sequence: CAWSPGRLDTGELFF.

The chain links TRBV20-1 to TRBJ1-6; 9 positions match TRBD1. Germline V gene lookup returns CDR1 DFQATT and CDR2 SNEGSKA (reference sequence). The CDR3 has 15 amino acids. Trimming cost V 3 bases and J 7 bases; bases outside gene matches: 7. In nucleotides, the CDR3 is TGCAGTGCTAGTGGGGTAGGACAGGGGAATTCACCCCTCCACTTT. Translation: CSASGVGQGNSPLHF.

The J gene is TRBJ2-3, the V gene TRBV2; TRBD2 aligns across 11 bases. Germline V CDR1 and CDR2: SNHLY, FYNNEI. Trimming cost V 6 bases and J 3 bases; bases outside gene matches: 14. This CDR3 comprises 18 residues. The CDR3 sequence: CASSAPGLADPRTDTQYF. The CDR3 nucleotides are TGTGCCAGCAGCGCTCCGGGACTAGCGGACCCGAGGACAGATACGCAGTATTTT. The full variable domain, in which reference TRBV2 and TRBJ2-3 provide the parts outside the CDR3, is EPEVTQTPSHQVTQMGQEVILRCVPISNHLYFYWYRQILGQKVEFLVSFYNNEISEKSEIFDDQFSVERPDGSNFTLKIRSTKLEDSAMYFCASSAPGLADPRTDTQYFGPGTRLTVL.

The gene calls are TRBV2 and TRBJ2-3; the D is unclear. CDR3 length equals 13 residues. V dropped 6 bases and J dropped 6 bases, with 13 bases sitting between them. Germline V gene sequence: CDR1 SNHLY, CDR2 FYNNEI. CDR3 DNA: TGTGCCAGCAGGGCAGGCGCTTACGATACGCAGTATTTT. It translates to CASRAGAYDTQYF.

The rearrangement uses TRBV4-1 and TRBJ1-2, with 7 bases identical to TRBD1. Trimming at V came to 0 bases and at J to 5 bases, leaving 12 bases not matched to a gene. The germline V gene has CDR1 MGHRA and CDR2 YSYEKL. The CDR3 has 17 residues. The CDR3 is CASSQDPTGMGRYGYTF. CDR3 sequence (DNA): TGCGCCAGCAGCCAAGATCCGACAGGGATGGGCCGTTATGGCTACACCTTC.

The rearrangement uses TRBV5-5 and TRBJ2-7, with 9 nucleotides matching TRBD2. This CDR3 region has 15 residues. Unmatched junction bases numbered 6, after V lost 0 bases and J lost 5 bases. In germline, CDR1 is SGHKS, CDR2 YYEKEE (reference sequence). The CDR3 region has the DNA TGTGCCAGCAGCTTGGCCAATAGCGGGAGCGACGAGCAGTACTTC. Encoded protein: CASSLANSGSDEQYF.

The CDR3 is CASSGFGTSGRGEQYF. The CDR3 nucleotides read TGTGCCAGCAGTGGTTTTGGGACTAGCGGGAGAGGCGAGCAGTACTTC. The chain has TRBV6-4 and TRBJ2-7, with 14 bases aligning to TRBD2. Germline CDR1 and CDR2: MRHNA and SNTAGT. The CDR3 extends over 16 amino acids. V trimming: 4 bases; J trimming: 6 bases; junction bases outside the gene matches: 8.